The source of this TCR beta chain is a study of CD8 T cells in ankylosing spondylitis. Findings and limits, study-wide: Apparently characteristic of ankylosing spondylitis blood was a TCR beta motif (about 8 highly homologous variants). Disease-linked clones reportedly concentrated significantly in matched ankylosing spondylitis synovial fluid. Disease-associated clones were CD8+ and fairly uncommon in peripheral blood. Past research had described some motif variants in reactive arthritis synovial fluid and blood.

Comments on this clonotype: Its antigen is currently unknown.

The CDR3 runs 14 residues. With 6 bases clipped from V and 9 bases from J, the junction kept 8 bases outside the gene matches. A quantitative 5'-RACE method, one with molecular barcodes, was used to make TCR beta libraries. TCRdb itself ran the 5' RACE reads through MiXCR, one entry per CDR3 protein. This table holds about 700,000 distinct CDR3 sequences, over 15% found once. The TCR was taken from a male donor with ankylosing spondylitis. Source material: blood, either unsorted or a sorted T cell fraction (not recorded which). The V and J genes are TRBV12-3 or TRBV12-4 and TRBJ2-1; 10 bases are a match to TRBD2. The CDR3 DNA reads as TGTGCCAGCAGCTTTAGCGGGAGGAGGGTTGAGCAGTTCTTC. Translating it yields CASSFSGRRVEQFF.